A selection of T cell receptor beta chains follows, all from one sample in a study of blood T cell repertoires in COVID-19. The table came from immunoSEQ multiplex PCR; TCRdb's copy has only in-frame clones and leaves some out. There are around 300,000 clones in the sample; 80% to 95% occur only once, and 6.5% to 8% lies in the top ten. The specimen was peripheral blood. The receptors were gathered from a woman aged 30 to 39 with COVID-19, enrolled during active disease. The CDR3 runs from the conserved cysteine through the conserved F or W. The order of the fields is J gene, V gene, CDR3 protein.

J: TRBJ2-7; V: TRBV2; CDR3: CASKRAGGPVEQYF
J: TRBJ2-1; V: TRBV5-4; CDR3: CASSLGGSYNEQFF
J: TRBJ1-1; V: TRBV5-4; CDR3: CASSLDRQHEAFF
J: TRBJ2-3; V: TRBV9; CDR3: CASSVGTSGNTDTQYF
J: TRBJ2-1; V: TRBV4-1; CDR3: CASSPWGVDEQFF
J: TRBJ1-2; V: TRBV2; CDR3: CASSEKRTALYGYTF
J: TRBJ1-2; V: TRBV27; CDR3: CASSTQTGAFFGYTF
J: TRBJ2-3; V: TRBV5-4; CDR3: CASSFGREKDTQYF
J: TRBJ2-7; V: TRBV9; CDR3: CASSPAAVSYEQYF
J: TRBJ2-1; V: TRBV30; CDR3: CAWSLAGGHNEQFF
J: TRBJ2-7; V: TRBV6-5; CDR3: CASSYSIAEYEQYF
J: TRBJ2-7; V: TRBV10-1; CDR3: CASSPGTSGYEQYF
J: TRBJ1-2; V: TRBV7-2; CDR3: CATTGRANYGYTF
J: TRBJ1-4; V: TRBV11-2; CDR3: CASSTGQGNEKLFF
J: TRBJ2-3; V: TRBV29-1; CDR3: CSVGGLHTDTQYF
J: TRBJ2-5; V: TRBV5-4; CDR3: CASSLRTSATQYF
J: TRBJ1-1; V: TRBV5-1; CDR3: CASSFEDRGETEAFF
J: TRBJ2-7; V: TRBV5-1; CDR3: CASSLRGPGRDGEQYF
J: TRBJ2-5; V: TRBV9; CDR3: CASTPGVSGTQETQYF
J: TRBJ1-6; V: TRBV10-3; CDR3: CAHRPANSYNSPLHF